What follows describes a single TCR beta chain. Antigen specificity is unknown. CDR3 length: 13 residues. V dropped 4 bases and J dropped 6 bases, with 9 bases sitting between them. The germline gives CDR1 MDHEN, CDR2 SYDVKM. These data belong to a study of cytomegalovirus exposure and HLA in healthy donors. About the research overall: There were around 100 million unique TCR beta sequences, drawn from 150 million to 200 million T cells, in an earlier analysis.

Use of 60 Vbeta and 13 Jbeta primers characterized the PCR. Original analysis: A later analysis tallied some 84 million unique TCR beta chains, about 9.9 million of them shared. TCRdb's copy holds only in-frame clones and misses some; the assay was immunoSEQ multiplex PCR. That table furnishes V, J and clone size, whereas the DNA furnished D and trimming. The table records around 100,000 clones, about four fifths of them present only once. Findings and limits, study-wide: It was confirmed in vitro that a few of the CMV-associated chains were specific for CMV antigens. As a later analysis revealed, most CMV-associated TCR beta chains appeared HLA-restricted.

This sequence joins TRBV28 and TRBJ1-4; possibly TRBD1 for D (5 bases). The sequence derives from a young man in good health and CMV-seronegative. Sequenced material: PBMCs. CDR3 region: CASSWGRDEKLFF. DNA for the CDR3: TGTGCCAGCAGTTGGGGGAGGGATGAAAAACTGTTTTTT.